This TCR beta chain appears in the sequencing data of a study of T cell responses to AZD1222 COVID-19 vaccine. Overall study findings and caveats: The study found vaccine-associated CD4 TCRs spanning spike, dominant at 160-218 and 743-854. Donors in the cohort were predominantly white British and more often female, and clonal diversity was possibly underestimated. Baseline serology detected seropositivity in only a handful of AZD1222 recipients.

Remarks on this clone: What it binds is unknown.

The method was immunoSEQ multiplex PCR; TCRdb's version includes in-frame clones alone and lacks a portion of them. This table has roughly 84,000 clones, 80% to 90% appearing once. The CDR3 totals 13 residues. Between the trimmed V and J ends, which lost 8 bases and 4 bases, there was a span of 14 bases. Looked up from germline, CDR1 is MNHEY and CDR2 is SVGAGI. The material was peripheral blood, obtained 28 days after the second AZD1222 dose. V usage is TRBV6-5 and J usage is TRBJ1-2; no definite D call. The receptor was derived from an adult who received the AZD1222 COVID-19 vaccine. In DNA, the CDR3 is TGTGCCAGCCTAAACTCAAATTCCTATGGCTACACCTTC. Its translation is CASLNSNSYGYTF.